This T cell receptor beta chain is drawn from a study of technical replicates of blood from several donors. CDR1 KGHSH and CDR2 LQKENI come from the germline V gene. Between the trimmed V and J ends, which lost 7 bases and 0 bases, there was a span of 16 bases. This CDR3 has 16 residues. Here immunoSEQ multiplex PCR was the method, and the copy in TCRdb shows in-frame clones only, minus some. The table records about 50,000 clones, 95% to 97% of them present only once. This clone was observed once. The receptor comes from a human donor in good health. What was sequenced was T cells isolated from PBMCs. The J gene is TRBJ1-3, the V gene TRBV18; maybe TRBD1 (5 bases). Here the CDR3 DNA reads TGTGCCAGCTTCAAGACAGACTCGAGCTCTGGAAACACCATATATTTT. As protein: CASFKTDSSSGNTIYF.